These 8 T cell receptor beta chains came from one sample sequenced in a study of radiation and T cells in renal cell carcinoma. The assay was immunoSEQ multiplex PCR, and TCRdb's table has in-frame clones only and misses some. This sample yields about 130,000 clones, of which 88% are seen a single time; 5.8% belongs to the top ten. Described time point: blood 2 weeks post-SBRT. Treatment of the sample: 15 Gy SBRT to primary tumor, nephrectomy 4 weeks later. Specimen: blood, collected from a patient whose treatment included radiotherapy and nephrectomy. Every receptor here comes from an older woman with renal cell carcinoma.

In nucleotides, the CDR3 is TGCAGCGTTCCCGACAGGGGTAATGAAAAACTGTTTTTT. Translation: CSVPDRGNEKLFF. The chain carries TRBV29-1 and TRBJ1-4; 8 bases align to TRBD1. The junction had 3 bases not matched to a gene; V was cut back by 5 bases and J by 4 bases. The CDR3 loop spans 13 amino acids. From germline, CDR1 is SQVTM and CDR2 ANQGSEA. The whole variable domain, remainder taken from reference TRBV29-1 and TRBJ1-4, is SAVISQKPSRDICQRGTSLTIQCQVDSQVTMMFWYRQQPGQSLTLIATANQGSEATYESGFVIDKFPISRPNLTFSTLTVSNMSPEDSSIYLCSVPDRGNEKLFFGSGTQLSVL.

The sample holds one count of this clone. The V gene is TRBV15, the J gene TRBJ2-7; either TRBD1 or TRBD2 may supply D (5 bases each). The CDR3 contains 16 residues. In germline, CDR1 is LNHNV, CDR2 YYDKDF (reference sequence). V shed 3 bases and J shed 0 bases, with 15 bases lying between them. The CDR3 spells CATSRAGALSSYEQYF. CDR3 nucleotide sequence: TGTGCCACCAGCAGGGCCGGGGCGTTGAGCTCCTACGAGCAGTACTTC.

This chain uses TRBV7-2 with TRBJ2-1, with TRBD2 identical over 15 bases. This CDR3 contains 17 residues. The V gene's germline CDR1 is SGHTA and CDR2 FQGNSA. V shed 2 bases, J shed 6 bases, and the junction held 5 bases outside the gene matches. The CDR3 DNA is TGTGCCAGCAGCTTACGGACTAGCGGGGGGGCCTTCAATGAGCAGTTCTTC. It encodes CASSLRTSGGAFNEQFF.

The chain combines TRBV20-1 with TRBJ1-1; D gene unclear. Between the trimmed V and J ends, which lost 3 bases and 1 base, there was a span of 3 bases. Per germline, CDR1 DFQATT and CDR2 SNEGSKA (reference sequence). This CDR3 has 11 residues. For the CDR3, the DNA is TGCAGTGCTAGGCCGAACACTGAAGCTTTCTTT. This translates into CSARPNTEAFF.

The chain carries TRBV11-2 and TRBJ1-1; D unresolved. From germline, CDR1 is SGHAT and CDR2 FQNNGV. This CDR3 contains 13 residues. Trimming stripped 5 bases from V and 1 base from J, with 8 bases between. The CDR3 reads CASSQEGNTEAFF. The DNA for the CDR3 is TGTGCCAGCAGCCAGGAGGGGAACACTGAAGCTTTCTTT.

The chain uses TRBV6-6 and TRBJ1-6; 7 nucleotides line up with TRBD1. Germline V gene lookup returns CDR1 MNHNY and CDR2 SVGAGI (reference sequence). This CDR3 is 16 amino acids long. With V trimmed by 0 bases and J by 5 bases, 4 bases remained unmatched. Here the CDR3 DNA reads TGTGCCAGCAGTTACTCGAGGGGGCTCGATAATTCACCCCTCCACTTT. Translating it yields CASSYSRGLDNSPLHF.

The chain employs TRBV7-8 and TRBJ1-6, with D hard to call. The CDR3 spans 14 residues. Germline CDR1 and CDR2: SGHVS and FQNEAQ. Trimming took off 2 bases at V and 7 bases at J, with 9 bases between the two ends. The CDR3 reads CASSLLEGNSPLHF. The CDR3 DNA is TGTGCCAGCAGCTTATTGGAGGGAAATTCACCCCTCCACTTT.

The chain joins TRBV18 to TRBJ2-2, with D perhaps TRBD2 (5 bases). Germline V lookup: CDR1 KGHSH, CDR2 LQKENI. The CDR3 has 15 amino acids. Trimming shortened V by 0 bases and J by 4 bases, and 9 bases separated the two germline ends. The CDR3 loop is CASSPPARATGELFF. The DNA of the CDR3 is TGTGCCAGCTCACCACCAGCGCGGGCCACCGGGGAGCTGTTTTTT.